The 5 T cell receptor beta chains in this list originate from one sample, sequenced in a study of blood T cell repertoires in COVID-19. Measured with immunoSEQ multiplex PCR; TCRdb has only the in-frame clones, and not every one. The data show a few hundred thousand clones, with around 85% seen just once and about 3.6% held by the top ten. Sequencing was done on a sample of peripheral blood. The receptors here all came from a woman under 30 with acute or convalescent COVID-19.

This rearrangement joins TRBV7-3 to TRBJ2-3; weak D call: TRBD2 (7 bases). There are 16 residues in the CDR3. V lost 0 bases and J lost 5, with 15 bases in between. Germline V CDR1 and CDR2: SGHTA, FQGTGA. Here the CDR3 reads CASSLTQGGAVDTQYF. CDR3 nucleotide sequence: TGTGCCAGCAGCTTAACCCAAGGGGGGGCGGTAGATACGCAGTATTTT.

On this clone: It is unclear where the CDR3 begins or ends on the DNA, so no DNA is shown, and the CDR3 is as TCRdb lists it. V gene TRBV12-1 combines with J gene TRBJ1-5; the D call TRBD1 from the table was never checked on the DNA. TRBV12-1 is described as a pseudogene. The CDR3 is 14 residues long, ends included. CDR3 loop: CASSFAGGNQPQHF.

The rearrangement links TRBV27 to TRBJ2-7; 14 nucleotides line up with TRBD2. Trimming cost V 6 bases and J 4 bases; bases outside gene matches: 11. Per germline, CDR1 MNHEY and CDR2 SMNVEV (reference sequence). This CDR3 contains 17 residues. CDR3 amino acids: CASSHKPGTSGSYEQYF. CDR3 in DNA: TGTGCCAGCAGCCATAAACCCGGGACTAGCGGGAGTTACGAGCAGTACTTC.

The J gene is TRBJ2-3, the V gene TRBV19; D perhaps matches TRBD2 (6 bases). Germline CDR1 reads LNHDA; CDR2 reads SQIVND (reference sequence). The length of the CDR3 is 15 residues. V was cut by 5 bases and J by 0 bases, with 12 bases left in between. DNA of the CDR3: TGTGCCAGTAGTCTTCTGGCGGGAAGCACAGATACGCAGTATTTT. Protein sequence: CASSLLAGSTDTQYF.

The V gene is TRBV12-5, the J gene TRBJ2-3, with 10 bases that match TRBD2. CDR1 and CDR2 from the germline V gene are LGHNT and FRNRAP. The V and J ends lost 3 bases and 0 bases, in that order; junction bases with no gene match: 12. The CDR3 length is 19 residues. The CDR3 region has the DNA TGTGCTAGTGGTTTTCGAGCGGGGAAGCGGGAGGGCAGCACAGATACGCAGTATTTT. This sequence encodes CASGFRAGKREGSTDTQYF.